The 6 T cell receptor beta chains listed next were all sequenced from one sample in a study of intratumoral heterogeneity in liver cancer. The repertoire was sequenced with immunoSEQ multiplex PCR; TCRdb's copy has only in-frame clones and lacks some. The sample records 21,000 or so clones, about two thirds being singletons. The sample was tumor-adjacent normal tissue, taken before any cancer treatment. These receptors were obtained from a woman aged 70 to 79 with hepatocellular carcinoma.

This rearrangement joins TRBV10-3 to TRBJ1-2, with 10 bases lining up with TRBD1. The length of the CDR3 is 18 residues. Germline values: CDR1 ENHRY, CDR2 SYGVKD. Trimming took 10 bases from V and 3 from J; bases not matched to a gene: 20. CDR3 loop: CATRSNPDRGPLDYGYTF. In DNA form, the CDR3 reads TGTGCCACTCGTTCGAACCCAGACAGGGGGCCGCTTGACTATGGCTACACCTTC.

This chain links TRBV5-6 with TRBJ2-1; D is possibly TRBD1 (6 bases). V was shortened by 4 bases and J by 8 bases, with 22 bases between the two germline ends. The CDR3 length is 16 residues. Germline V lookup: CDR1 SGHDT, CDR2 YYEEEE. In DNA form, the CDR3 reads TGTGCCAGCAGCGTAGTACAGGGCCTCTACGGCGATGAGCAGTTCTTC. Translated: CASSVVQGLYGDEQFF. Supplemented by reference TRBV5-6 and TRBJ2-1, the full variable domain reads DAGVTQSPTHLIKTRGQQVTLRCSPKSGHDTVSWYQQALGQGPQFIFQYYEEEERQRGNFPDRFSGHQFPNYSSELNVNALLLGDSALYLCASSVVQGLYGDEQFFGPGTRLTVL.

The chain uses TRBV5-4 and TRBJ1-1; 9 nucleotides align to TRBD1. Losses at the gene ends were 3 bases for V and 12 bases for J; bases not matched to a gene: 12. The CDR3 runs 14 residues. Looked up from germline, CDR1 is SGHNT and CDR2 is YYREEE (reference sequence). CDR3 residues: CASSSGLGQGRTFF. For the CDR3, the DNA is TGTGCCAGCAGCTCAGGATTAGGACAGGGGAGAACTTTCTTT.

By share of the sample, this clone is medium-sized. At the DNA level, this CDR3 is encoded by other sequences in the same sample as well. The V and J genes are TRBV5-4 and TRBJ2-1; D not resolved. The V end lost 2 bases, the J end lost 7 bases, and 4 bases lay between the germline ends. Looked up from germline, CDR1 is SGHNT and CDR2 is YYREEE (reference sequence). CDR3 length equals 11 residues. This CDR3 reads CASSFSNEQFF. The CDR3 nucleotides are TGTGCCAGCAGCTTTAGTAATGAGCAGTTCTTC.

CDR3 amino acids: CASSLGGTSYNEQFF. The CDR3 DNA follows: TGTGCCAGCAGCTTAGGCGGGACCTCCTACAATGAGCAGTTCTTC. The chain couples TRBV7-3 to TRBJ2-1; D may be TRBD2 (6 bases). CDR3 length: 15 residues. V lost 2 bases and J 0 bases, leaving 8 bases between the germline ends. From germline, CDR1 is SGHTA and CDR2 FQGTGA.

This clone showed up just once. The chain uses TRBV28 and TRBJ2-1; TRBD2 matches at 8 bases. This CDR3 is built from 15 residues. V gave up 2 bases and J gave up 5 bases; unmatched junction bases: 5. Germline V gene lookup returns CDR1 MDHEN and CDR2 SYDVKM. The CDR3 loop reads CASSLAAAGDNEQFF. The CDR3 DNA reads TGTGCCAGCAGTTTAGCTGCAGCGGGAGACAATGAGCAGTTCTTC.